This TCR beta chain is drawn from a study of CD8 T cells in Susac syndrome. An amount of RNA that ranged from roughly 0.5 to 1 ug was reverse transcribed with random hexamers. TCRdb independently ran MiXCR on the immunoSEQ multiplex PCR reads; one entry per CDR3 protein. This sample has tens of thousands of distinct CDR3 sequences, with 96% found just once. J was trimmed by 4 bases and V by 4 bases; bases with no gene match: 11. Germline CDR1 and CDR2: SGHVS and FNYEAQ. The CDR3 is 17 amino acids. The receptor comes from a human donor with Susac syndrome. Sequenced sample: CD8+ T cells from PBMCs. The chain combines TRBV7-6 with TRBJ2-1; 9 bases map to TRBD2. In DNA, the CDR3 is TGTGCCAGCAGCTCCGATACCGGGACTAGCTATTACAATGAGCAGTTCTTC. It encodes CASSSDTGTSYYNEQFF.